This T cell receptor (beta chain) was documented in a study of shared clonotypes between healthy human individuals. The study enrolled healthy HIV-negative adults without recent acute infections or vaccinations as donors. CDR1 SGHTA and CDR2 FQGNSA come from the germline V gene. CDR3 length equals 15 residues. The V gene lost 5 bases and the J gene lost 6 bases, with 16 bases spanning the gap. Study processing details: In the immunoSEQ data, sequences were junction-only and lacked quality scores, so filtering differed. Assay used: immunoSEQ multiplex PCR; TCRdb lists only in-frame clones, some missing. That table gives V, J and clone size, and the DNA gave D and trimming. The data show some 1 million clones, under 80% seen once.

The genes are TRBV7-2 and TRBJ2-2; a weak D match, TRBD2 (6 bases). Sequenced material: memory CD4+ T cells sorted from blood. Subset in this sample: CD45RA-negative fraction. The clonotype comes from a young man in good health. CDR3 coding DNA: TGTGCCAGCAGCGCCTTGGGGCGGGAAGCCGGGGAGCTGTTTTTT. It codes for CASSALGREAGELFF.